The table lists the clone carrying this T cell receptor beta chain with many counts. These data originate in a study of kidney transplant recipient with SARS-CoV-2 infection. TCRdb used MiXCR to reprocess the reads, holding one entry per CDR3 protein. The sample lists approximately 250,000 distinct CDR3 sequences; about 28% were seen once. This CDR3 is 14 amino acids long. V was pared by 0 bases and J by 0 bases, with 5 bases between. Germline assignment: CDR1 SGHRS and CDR2 YFSETQ. The chain has TRBV5-1 and TRBJ2-3; D gene uncertain. Specimen: a blood sample, collected at baseline and between days 110 and 120 from a kidney transplant recipient. The clonotype comes from a male patient in his thirties who had COVID-19 and was a kidney transplant recipient. Part of the T cell pool may stem from the graft donor. As DNA, the CDR3 is TGCGCCAGCAGCTTGGGTCCTAGCACAGATACGCAGTATTTT. Translation gives CASSLGPSTDTQYF.